What follows are 9 T cell receptor beta chains derived from one specimen sequenced in a study of T cell repertoires in cytomegalovirus infection. In TCRdb, the reads were re-called with MiXCR into one record per CDR3 protein. The data contain around 770,000 distinct CDR3 sequences, about 27% of them singletons. These TCRs' antigens remain unknown. The sequences come from cultured CD8+ T cells from PBMCs, collected from culture after CMV antigen stimulation. The receptors derive from a human donor in good health (CMV status not recorded). Some clones in this sample may be carry-over from other donors' samples.

This clonotype was seen more than once but under ten times. The chain recombines TRBV27 with TRBJ1-2, with D possibly being TRBD1 (5 bases). Germline values: CDR1 MNHEY, CDR2 SMNVEV (reference sequence). There are 15 residues in the CDR3. V was pared by 5 bases and J by 8 bases, with 21 bases between. The CDR3 region is CASSPRGGSLVGYTF. CDR3 nucleotides: TGTGCCAGCAGTCCGCGCGGGGGGTCCCTAGTCGGCTACACCTTC.

This clonotype was detected only a few times. The V and J genes are TRBV4-1 and TRBJ2-7, with 8 bases fitting TRBD1. Germline CDR1 and CDR2: MGHRA and YSYEKL. This CDR3 is 16 amino acids long. V trimming: 1 base; J trimming: 1 base; junction bases outside the gene matches: 6. The CDR3 sequence is CASSQAEDRVSYEQYF. CDR3 in DNA: TGCGCCAGCAGCCAAGCCGAGGACAGGGTGTCCTACGAGCAGTACTTC.

The rearrangement links TRBV6-5 to TRBJ2-7; maybe TRBD1 (6 bases). From germline, CDR1 is MNHEY and CDR2 SVGAGI. The CDR3 contains 14 residues. V gave up 6 bases and J gave up 0 bases, with 12 bases separating them. CDR3 DNA: TGTGCCAGCAGCGCGGACAGCGACTCCTACGAGCAGTACTTC. Its translation: CASSADSDSYEQYF.

CDR3 in DNA: TGTGCCAGCAGCTTCTGGGGGGGCGAGGATCGGGAGACCCAGTACTTC. Translated, it gives CASSFWGGEDRETQYF. This rearrangement joins TRBV11-2 to TRBJ2-5; TRBD2 is a possible D gene (7 bases). Trimming removed 3 bases from V and 5 bases from J, with 19 bases in between. Germline values: CDR1 SGHAT, CDR2 FQNNGV. This CDR3 is built from 16 residues.

The chain uses TRBV7-6 and TRBJ2-1; 9 bases match TRBD1. This CDR3 has 14 amino acids. Trimming at V came to 4 bases and at J to 5 bases, leaving 3 bases not matched to a gene. In germline, CDR1 is SGHVS, CDR2 FNYEAQ. The CDR3, as DNA: TGTGCCAGCAGCTGGGACAGGGTCCACAATGAGCAGTTCTTC. This sequence encodes CASSWDRVHNEQFF.

The V call is TRBV12-3 or TRBV12-4, the J call TRBJ1-6; possible D gene TRBD1, 6 bases. This CDR3 comprises 13 residues. V lost 7 bases, J lost 10 bases, and 14 bases lay in between. CDR3 sequence (DNA): TGTGCCAGCAAAAGAGGAGGGGGGTCACCCCTCCACTTT. This codes for CASKRGGGSPLHF.

The chain has TRBV12-3 or TRBV12-4 and TRBJ2-7, with unresolved D. The CDR3 totals 14 residues. V was pared by 2 bases and J by 5 bases, with 13 bases between. The CDR3 loop is CASSLMNRGDEQYF. CDR3 coding DNA: TGTGCCAGCAGTTTAATGAATCGTGGTGACGAGCAGTACTTC.

Only a few counts were recorded for this clonotype. This sequence joins TRBV11-3 and TRBJ2-2; 9 positions match TRBD1. Germline V gene data show CDR1 as SGHNT and CDR2 as YENEEA. The CDR3 covers 15 residues. Germline trimming cut 7 bases from V and 4 bases from J; bases unmatched to any gene: 7. The CDR3 is CASTTGQGGTGELFF. The CDR3 DNA is TGTGCCAGCACAACGGGACAGGGAGGCACCGGGGAGCTGTTTTTT.

In this sample, this clonotype turned up a few times. V usage is TRBV12-3 or TRBV12-4 and J usage is TRBJ1-5; maybe TRBD1 (6 bases). The CDR3 consists of 11 residues. V was trimmed by 6 bases and J by 11 bases, leaving 11 bases between them. The CDR3 DNA follows: TGTGCCAGCAGCTCCGACAGGACCCAGCATTTT. Translation: CASSSDRTQHF.